This TCR beta chain was obtained from a study of tumor-infiltrating lymphocytes in primary liver carcinoma. Study information: Both sexes were represented among patients, who were 30 to 69 years old. Stage T1-T3 N0M0 and a size of roughly 4.2 to 10 cm characterized the tumors. Samples returned roughly 3.5 to 7.5 million productive TCRbeta reads each. Read depth did not differ significantly between tissue types. Study outcomes and limitations: Significantly greater top-250-clone fractions characterized tumors relative to blood (p = 0.039).

Germline DNA was extracted too, while blood RNA derived from unsorted whole blood. This clonotype came up a few times. The antigen remains undetermined. Total RNA (approximately 0.5 ug) served as template for TCR beta cDNA synthesis primed by a constant-region primer. Investigators got TCR beta libraries out of three nested multiplex PCR rounds, done with slightly modified ARM-PCR. The study ran its first two PCR rounds for roughly 10 cycles each, using TRBV1-TRBV30 forward primers and a C-beta reverse primer. TCRdb independently ran MiXCR on the multiplex PCR reads; one entry per CDR3 protein. The profile shows about 200,000 distinct CDR3 sequences, less than 70% of them singletons. This CDR3 spans 14 amino acids. CDR1 and CDR2 (germline): SGHRS, YFSETQ. V dropped 2 bases and J dropped 8; count of bases not matched to a gene: 9.

The rearrangement uses TRBV5-1 and TRBJ2-7; TRBD2 matches 8 bases. The sample taken for sequencing was peripheral blood. This clonotype was obtained from an older woman with primary liver carcinoma and hepatitis B virus infection. The CDR3 spells CASSFSGAQDQQYF. The CDR3 DNA reads TGCGCCAGCAGCTTTAGCGGGGCCCAGGATCAGCAGTACTTC.